This T cell receptor beta chain was identified during a study of glioma-infiltrating T cells. This CDR3 spans 16 amino acids. Germline CDR1 is LNHNV and CDR2 is YYDKDF (reference sequence). As regards this clonotype: Its antigen is as yet unknown. Its ends do not fully match the called genes, so a read error is possible.

Study-level results: Shared blood CDR3 signature motifs marked patients with low tissue-blood divergence.

The iRepertoire nested amplicon-rescue multiplex PCR amplified TCR alpha and beta CDR3s from RNA. MiXCR was run by TCRdb on the multiplex PCR reads, yielding one entry per CDR3 protein. The sample has around 390,000 distinct CDR3 sequences; around 45% are singletons. Sequencing was done on a sample of glioma tissue, nonneoplastic brain tissue, or PBMCs (not recorded which). V is TRBV15 and J is TRBJ2-3, with D possibly being TRBD2 (6 bases). The TCR was taken from a human donor with low-grade glioma or glioblastoma, undergoing nonglioma brain surgery, or in good health (not recorded which). CDR3 DNA sequence: TGTGCCACCAGGGCGCTCCTAGCGAAGAGCACAGATACGCGGTATTTT. It yields the protein CATRALLAKSTDTRYF.